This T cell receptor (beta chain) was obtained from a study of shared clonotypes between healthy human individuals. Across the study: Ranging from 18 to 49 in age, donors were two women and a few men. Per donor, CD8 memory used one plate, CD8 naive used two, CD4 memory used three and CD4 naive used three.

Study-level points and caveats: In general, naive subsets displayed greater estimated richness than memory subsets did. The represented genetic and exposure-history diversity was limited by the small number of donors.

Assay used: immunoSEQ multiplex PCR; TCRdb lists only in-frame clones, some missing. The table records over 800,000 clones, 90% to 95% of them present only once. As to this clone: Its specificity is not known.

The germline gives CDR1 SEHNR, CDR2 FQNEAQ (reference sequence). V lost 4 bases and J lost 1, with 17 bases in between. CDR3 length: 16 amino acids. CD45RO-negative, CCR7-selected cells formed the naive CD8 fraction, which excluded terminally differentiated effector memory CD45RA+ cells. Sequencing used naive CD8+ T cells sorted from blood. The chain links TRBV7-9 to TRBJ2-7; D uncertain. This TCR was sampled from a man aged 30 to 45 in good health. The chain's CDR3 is CASSSLGAAFSYEQYF. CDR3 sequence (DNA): TGTGCCAGCAGCTCCCTCGGCGCAGCTTTTTCCTACGAGCAGTACTTC.